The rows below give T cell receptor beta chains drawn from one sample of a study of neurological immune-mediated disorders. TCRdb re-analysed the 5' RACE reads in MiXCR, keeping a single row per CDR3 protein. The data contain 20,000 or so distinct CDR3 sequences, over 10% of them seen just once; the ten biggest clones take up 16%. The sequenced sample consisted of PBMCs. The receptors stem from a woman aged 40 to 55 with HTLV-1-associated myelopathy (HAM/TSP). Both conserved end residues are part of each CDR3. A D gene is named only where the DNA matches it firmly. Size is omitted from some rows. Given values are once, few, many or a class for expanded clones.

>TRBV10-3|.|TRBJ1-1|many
CAIRGGHVLNTEAFF
TGTGCCATCAGAGGCGGACATGTTCTGAACACTGAAGCTTTCTTT
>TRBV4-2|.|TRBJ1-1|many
CASSQERGIEAFF
TGTGCCAGCAGCCAAGAAAGGGGTATTGAAGCTTTCTTT
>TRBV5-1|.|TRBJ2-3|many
CASSLDDTQYF
TGCGCCAGCAGCTTGGACGATACGCAGTATTTT
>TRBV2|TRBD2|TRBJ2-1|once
CASNDAGVRQFF
TGTGCCAGCAATGATGCGGGGGTGCGGCAGTTCTTC
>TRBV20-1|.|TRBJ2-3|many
CSGDDQGTDTQYF
TGCAGTGGGGACGACCAGGGTACAGATACGCAGTATTTT
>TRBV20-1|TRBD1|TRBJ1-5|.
CSASEQGNSLNQPQHF
TGCAGTGCTAGTGAACAGGGGAATTCCCTGAATCAGCCCCAGCATTTT
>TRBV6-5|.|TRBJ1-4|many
CASSTYIRARGEKLFF
TGTGCCAGCAGTACTTACATCAGGGCGCGGGGGGAAAAACTGTTTTTT
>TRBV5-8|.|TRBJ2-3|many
CASSLVPENTDTQYF
TGTGCCAGCAGCTTGGTTCCGGAGAACACAGATACGCAGTATTTT
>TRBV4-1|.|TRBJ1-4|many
CASSHLILRTTNEKLFF
TGCGCCAGCAGCCACCTCATCCTCCGGACGACTAATGAAAAACTGTTTTTT
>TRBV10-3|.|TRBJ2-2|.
CAIRAGESTGELFF
TGTGCCATCAGGGCAGGGGAGAGTACCGGGGAGCTGTTTTTT
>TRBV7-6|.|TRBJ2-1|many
CASSLASRAEQFF
TGTGCCAGCAGCTTAGCCTCTAGGGCTGAGCAGTTCTTC
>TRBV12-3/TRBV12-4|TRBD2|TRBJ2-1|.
CTSSFSGGPLEEQFF
TGTACCAGCAGTTTCAGCGGGGGCCCTCTCGAGGAGCAGTTCTTC
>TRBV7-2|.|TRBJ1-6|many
CASSLDSPLHF
TGTGCCAGCAGCTTGGATTCACCCCTCCACTTT
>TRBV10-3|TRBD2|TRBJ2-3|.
CAIRERGAESTDTQYF
TGTGCCATCAGGGAGCGGGGGGCCGAAAGCACAGATACGCAGTATTTT
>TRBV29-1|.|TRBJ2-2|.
CVAQNTGELFF
TGCGTTGCACAGAACACCGGGGAGCTGTTTTTT
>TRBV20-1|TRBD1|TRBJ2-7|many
CSASFRTGMYEQYF
TGCAGTGCTAGTTTTAGGACAGGGATGTACGAGCAGTACTTC
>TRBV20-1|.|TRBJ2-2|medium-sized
CSAPGTQNTGELFF
TGCAGTGCGCCCGGGACTCAGAACACCGGGGAGCTGTTTTTT
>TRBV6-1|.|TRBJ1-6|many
CASTKPSREYNSPLHF
TGTGCCAGCACCAAACCCAGCAGAGAGTATAATTCACCCCTCCACTTT
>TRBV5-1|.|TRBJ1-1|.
CASSLDGHSNTEAFF
TGCGCCAGCAGCTTGGATGGGCACTCGAACACTGAAGCTTTCTTT
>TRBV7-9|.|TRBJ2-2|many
CASSPWTVNTGELFF
TGTGCCAGCAGCCCTTGGACGGTGAACACCGGGGAGCTGTTTTTT